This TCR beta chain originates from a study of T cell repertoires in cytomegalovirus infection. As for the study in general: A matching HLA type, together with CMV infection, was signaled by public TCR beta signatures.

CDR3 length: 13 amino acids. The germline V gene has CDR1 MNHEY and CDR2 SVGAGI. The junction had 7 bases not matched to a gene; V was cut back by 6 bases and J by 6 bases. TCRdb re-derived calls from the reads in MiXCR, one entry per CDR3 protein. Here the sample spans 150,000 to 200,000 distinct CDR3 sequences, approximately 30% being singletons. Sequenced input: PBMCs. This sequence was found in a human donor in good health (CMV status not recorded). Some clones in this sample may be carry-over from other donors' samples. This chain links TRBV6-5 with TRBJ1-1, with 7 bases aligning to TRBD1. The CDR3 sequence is CASSSGTAAEAFF. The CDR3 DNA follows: TGTGCCAGCAGCTCCGGGACAGCAGCTGAAGCTTTCTTT.